This T cell receptor beta chain was obtained from a study of TIL therapy for anti-PD-1-resistant metastatic lung cancer. Study background: Progressing patients received lymphodepletion, expanded TIL infusion and IL-2.

In its sample, this clone was seen a few times. The V and J ends lost 2 bases and 0 bases, in that order; junction bases with no gene match: 11. Germline lookup yields CDR1 SGHVS and CDR2 FQNEAQ. The CDR3 consists of 18 residues. Sample time point: pre-treatment sample, taken before nivolumab and TIL therapy. The libraries were made with immunoSEQ v3. Repertoires were generated with immunoSEQ multiplex PCR, while TCRdb's copy carries only in-frame clones and drops some. The sample shows about 21,000 clones, roughly 79% of them seen only once. This TCR came from a person aged 25-79 years with non-small cell lung cancer. Sequencing used blood, obtained at baseline. The chain combines TRBV7-8 with TRBJ2-5; 8 nucleotides match TRBD1. CDR3 sequence (DNA): TGTGCCAGCAGCTTAACCCCGGACAGGGATCCGTACCAAGAGACCCAGTACTTC. Amino acid sequence: CASSLTPDRDPYQETQYF.